This T cell receptor beta chain originates from a study of CD8+ T cells in alopecia areata. In germline, CDR1 is MGHRA, CDR2 YSYEKL. The CDR3 is 13 amino acids. The ends were cut back, 1 base at V and 7 bases at J, with 7 bases in the middle. Isolated RNA was reverse transcribed into cDNA used as the sequencing template. Using immunoSEQ multiplex PCR, the repertoire was profiled, and TCRdb retains in-frame clones only, with some absent. The data show about 180,000 clones, approximately 56% seen once. The TCR was taken from a human donor with alopecia areata. The source material was CD4+ T cells sorted from blood, sampled at week 0. The chain recombines TRBV4-1 with TRBJ1-4; D call uncertain. CDR3 amino acids: CASSQAAREKLFF. The DNA for the CDR3 is TGCGCCAGCAGCCAAGCAGCCCGTGAAAAACTGTTTTTT.